This is a list of T cell receptor beta chains from one sample in a study of T cell repertoires in cytomegalovirus infection. One entry per CDR3 protein results from TCRdb running MiXCR on the reads. The sample lists approximately 590,000 distinct CDR3 sequences; almost 40% were seen once. Their antigens are not known. This specimen consisted of cultured PBMCs, obtained from culture after CMV antigen stimulation. Receptors originate from a human donor in good health (CMV status not recorded). Some clones in this sample may be carry-over from other donors' samples. The CDR3 runs from the conserved cysteine through the conserved F or W. A D gene is named only where the DNA matches it firmly. Expanded clones get a size class; other rows say once, few or many, or leave the size out.

V gene: TRBV7-6; J gene: TRBJ2-3; D gene: .; clone size: .; CDR3 DNA: TGTGCCAGCAGCTCCCCCCGCCGGGGTTACACAGATACGCAGTATTTT; CDR3 protein: CASSSPRRGYTDTQYF
V gene: TRBV6-2/TRBV6-3; J gene: TRBJ2-2; D gene: .; clone size: few; CDR3 DNA: TGTGCCAGCAGTTTCAGGGGTCGGAACACCGGGGAGCTGTTTTTT; CDR3 protein: CASSFRGRNTGELFF
V gene: TRBV7-9; J gene: TRBJ2-3; D gene: TRBD1; clone size: few; CDR3 DNA: TGTGCCAGCAGGACCGGACAGGGTTATACGCAGTATTTT; CDR3 protein: CASRTGQGYTQYF
V gene: TRBV11-3; J gene: TRBJ2-1; D gene: .; clone size: few; CDR3 DNA: TGTGCCAGCAGCTTACGGGCCTCCCGCTCCTACAATGAGCAGTTCTTC; CDR3 protein: CASSLRASRSYNEQFF
V gene: TRBV7-2; J gene: TRBJ1-2; D gene: .; clone size: few; CDR3 DNA: TGTGCCAGCAGCTTAGGGTGGACCCCGATTAACTATGGCTACACCTTC; CDR3 protein: CASSLGWTPINYGYTF
V gene: TRBV7-2; J gene: TRBJ2-7; D gene: TRBD2; clone size: few; CDR3 DNA: TGTGCCAGCAGCTTATCCCCACTAGCGAAAGAGCAGTACTTC; CDR3 protein: CASSLSPLAKEQYF
V gene: TRBV2; J gene: TRBJ2-7; D gene: TRBD1; clone size: .; CDR3 DNA: TGTGCCAGCCGCCGGGGACAGGGGGCCTCCTACGAGCAGTACTTC; CDR3 protein: CASRRGQGASYEQYF
V gene: TRBV6-5; J gene: TRBJ1-1; D gene: .; clone size: .; CDR3 DNA: TGTGCCAGCAGTCCCCAGGACCAGAACACTGAAGCTTTCTTT; CDR3 protein: CASSPQDQNTEAFF
V gene: TRBV5-1; J gene: TRBJ2-1; D gene: TRBD2; clone size: few; CDR3 DNA: TGCGCCAGCAGCTTGGCCGAAGGACTAGTGAATGAGCAGTTCTTC; CDR3 protein: CASSLAEGLVNEQFF
V gene: TRBV7-2; J gene: TRBJ2-7; D gene: .; clone size: .; CDR3 DNA: TGTGCCAGCAGCTTCATGAGGGAGCAGTACTTC; CDR3 protein: CASSFMREQYF
V gene: TRBV20-1; J gene: TRBJ1-2; D gene: TRBD1; clone size: .; CDR3 DNA: TGCAGTGCCTCCAGGGGGGACTATGGCTACACCTTC; CDR3 protein: CSASRGDYGYTF
V gene: TRBV4-1; J gene: TRBJ2-1; D gene: .; clone size: .; CDR3 DNA: TGCGCCAGCAGCCATGGAGCCGTCAATGAGCAGTTCTTC; CDR3 protein: CASSHGAVNEQFF
V gene: TRBV12-3/TRBV12-4; J gene: TRBJ2-1; D gene: TRBD2; clone size: .; CDR3 DNA: TGTGCCAGCAGTTTACCCCGCCGCGGGGGGCCTTCCTACAATGAGCAGTTCTTC; CDR3 protein: CASSLPRRGGPSYNEQFF
V gene: TRBV7-2; J gene: TRBJ2-3; D gene: .; clone size: few; CDR3 DNA: TGTGCCAGCAGCTTAGTTAGTATTAGCACAGATACGCAGTATTTT; CDR3 protein: CASSLVSISTDTQYF
V gene: TRBV7-2; J gene: TRBJ2-3; D gene: TRBD2; clone size: many; CDR3 DNA: TGTGCCAGCAGCCCATTCCAACTAGCGGGGGGTATCACAGATACGCAGTATTTT; CDR3 protein: CASSPFQLAGGITDTQYF
V gene: TRBV10-3; J gene: TRBJ1-4; D gene: .; clone size: .; CDR3 DNA: TGTGCCATCAGTGAGGGACCCCTCACAACTAATGAAAAACTGTTTTTT; CDR3 protein: CAISEGPLTTNEKLFF
V gene: TRBV7-2; J gene: TRBJ2-7; D gene: .; clone size: .; CDR3 DNA: TGTGCCAGCAGCACAAGACACTACTACGAGCAGTACTTC; CDR3 protein: CASSTRHYYEQYF
V gene: TRBV4-3; J gene: TRBJ2-3; D gene: TRBD1; clone size: .; CDR3 DNA: TGCGCCAGCAGCCAATCGACAGGGGGCGGGGATACGCAGTATTTT; CDR3 protein: CASSQSTGGGDTQYF
V gene: TRBV15; J gene: TRBJ2-1; D gene: .; clone size: few; CDR3 DNA: TGTGCCACCAGCAGAGATCGGAAGGGGTCGAATGAGCAGTTCTTC; CDR3 protein: CATSRDRKGSNEQFF
V gene: TRBV7-2; J gene: TRBJ2-7; D gene: .; clone size: many; CDR3 DNA: TGTGCCAGCAGCGGGACCGGCCGCTACGAGCAGTACTTC; CDR3 protein: CASSGTGRYEQYF
V gene: TRBV7-2; J gene: TRBJ2-5; D gene: .; clone size: many; CDR3 DNA: TGTGCCAGCAGCTTAGTAGGCCAAAAAGAGACCCAGTACTTC; CDR3 protein: CASSLVGQKETQYF
V gene: TRBV7-8; J gene: TRBJ2-3; D gene: TRBD2; clone size: many; CDR3 DNA: TGTGCCAGCAGCCTTAAGCGGGGGGCCCCCCTAGATACGCAGTATTTT; CDR3 protein: CASSLKRGAPLDTQYF
V gene: TRBV10-3; J gene: TRBJ1-5; D gene: .; clone size: .; CDR3 DNA: TGTGCCATCCGGGACAGCAATCAGCCCCAGCATTTT; CDR3 protein: CAIRDSNQPQHF
V gene: TRBV20-1; J gene: TRBJ2-1; D gene: .; clone size: few; CDR3 DNA: TGCAGTGCTGGCCACCTTTCTGGTGAGCAGTTCTTC; CDR3 protein: CSAGHLSGEQFF
V gene: TRBV7-6; J gene: TRBJ2-5; D gene: TRBD2; clone size: few; CDR3 DNA: TGTGCCAGCAGCCGCCGACTAGCGGGAGTGGCTCAAGAGACCCAGTACTTC; CDR3 protein: CASSRRLAGVAQETQYF
V gene: TRBV6-1; J gene: TRBJ1-2; D gene: .; clone size: .; CDR3 DNA: TGTGCCAGCAGGACCATGCCTAACTATGGCTACACCTTC; CDR3 protein: CASRTMPNYGYTF
V gene: TRBV12-3/TRBV12-4; J gene: TRBJ2-2; D gene: .; clone size: .; CDR3 DNA: TGTGCCAGCAGTCGCAGGGACACCGGGGAGCTGTTTTTT; CDR3 protein: CASSRRDTGELFF
V gene: TRBV7-2; J gene: TRBJ2-1; D gene: TRBD2; clone size: .; CDR3 DNA: TGTGCCAGCAGCTTAGGGCTAGCGGGAGGTACTGAGCAGTTCTTC; CDR3 protein: CASSLGLAGGTEQFF
V gene: TRBV7-9; J gene: TRBJ2-2; D gene: TRBD1; clone size: few; CDR3 DNA: TGTGCCAGCAGCCGGACAGGGATTCCGGCGAACACCGGGGAGCTGTTTTTT; CDR3 protein: CASSRTGIPANTGELFF
V gene: TRBV7-6; J gene: TRBJ2-1; D gene: .; clone size: .; CDR3 DNA: TGTGCCAGCAGCAAACAAGGGGGGAGCTCCTACAATGAGCAGTTCTTC; CDR3 protein: CASSKQGGSSYNEQFF
V gene: TRBV7-8; J gene: TRBJ1-4; D gene: TRBD1; clone size: many; CDR3 DNA: TGTGCCAGCAGCTTATACAGGGGGCGCGGTGAAAAACTGTTTTTT; CDR3 protein: CASSLYRGRGEKLFF
V gene: TRBV28; J gene: TRBJ1-5; D gene: .; clone size: .; CDR3 DNA: TGTGCCAGCAGCTCACTGCAGGGAAATCAGCCCCAGCATTTT; CDR3 protein: CASSSLQGNQPQHF
V gene: TRBV12-3/TRBV12-4; J gene: TRBJ2-1; D gene: .; clone size: .; CDR3 DNA: TGTGCCAGCAGTTTAGTGCGGCAGGGCAATGAGCAGTTCTTC; CDR3 protein: CASSLVRQGNEQFF
V gene: TRBV7-2; J gene: TRBJ1-1; D gene: .; clone size: many; CDR3 DNA: TGTGCCAGCAGCTTAAGACGGGGGAACACTGAAGCTTTCTTT; CDR3 protein: CASSLRRGNTEAFF
V gene: TRBV7-9; J gene: TRBJ2-5; D gene: .; clone size: few; CDR3 DNA: TGTGCCAGCAGCCGCAGAGGATCCTCCGGCCAGCAAGGGTGGGAGACCCAGTACTTC; CDR3 protein: CASSRRGSSGQQGWETQYF
V gene: TRBV15; J gene: TRBJ2-7; D gene: .; clone size: .; CDR3 DNA: TGTGCCACCAGCAGAGATGATGACAGGACCTACGAGCAGTACTTC; CDR3 protein: CATSRDDDRTYEQYF
V gene: TRBV5-1; J gene: TRBJ2-1; D gene: .; clone size: .; CDR3 DNA: TGCGCCAGCAGCTTGGAACCGGGAGTATCCTACAATGAGCAGTTCTTC; CDR3 protein: CASSLEPGVSYNEQFF
V gene: TRBV6-2/TRBV6-3; J gene: TRBJ1-5; D gene: .; clone size: .; CDR3 DNA: TGTGCCAGCCAAGGGGTGCTCTATTATCAGCCCCAGCATTTT; CDR3 protein: CASQGVLYYQPQHF
V gene: TRBV6-2/TRBV6-3; J gene: TRBJ2-7; D gene: .; clone size: few; CDR3 DNA: TGTGCCAGCAGTTCCGGTCAACCTGACCCTGGATTCTACGAGCAGTACTTC; CDR3 protein: CASSSGQPDPGFYEQYF
V gene: TRBV12-3/TRBV12-4; J gene: TRBJ1-1; D gene: TRBD1; clone size: .; CDR3 DNA: TGTGCCAGCAGTCGATGGGGGACAGGTAAAGCTTTCTTT; CDR3 protein: CASSRWGTGKAFF
V gene: TRBV7-2; J gene: TRBJ2-5; D gene: TRBD2; clone size: few; CDR3 DNA: TGTGCCAGCACTTTACTAGCGGGCCCCGTCAGGGAGACCCAGTACTTC; CDR3 protein: CASTLLAGPVRETQYF
V gene: TRBV6-1; J gene: TRBJ1-2; D gene: TRBD1; clone size: few; CDR3 DNA: TGTGCCAGCAGTCCCCCGGGACAGCACCGCGACGGCTACACCTTC; CDR3 protein: CASSPPGQHRDGYTF
V gene: TRBV28; J gene: TRBJ1-5; D gene: .; clone size: .; CDR3 DNA: TGTGCCAGCAGAAGAAATCAGCCCCAGCATTTT; CDR3 protein: CASRRNQPQHF
V gene: TRBV3-1; J gene: TRBJ2-7; D gene: .; clone size: .; CDR3 DNA: TGTGCCAGCAGCCAATTTGGACTGGGCTCTTCCTACGAGCAGTACTTC; CDR3 protein: CASSQFGLGSSYEQYF
V gene: TRBV7-6; J gene: TRBJ2-1; D gene: .; clone size: few; CDR3 DNA: TGTGCCAGCAGCTTCGGTGCTGACGTCTACAATGAGCAGTTCTTC; CDR3 protein: CASSFGADVYNEQFF